This T cell receptor beta chain comes out of a study of identical twins. Findings of the study overall: Weaker excess twin sharing was observed in beta out-of-frame sequences.

Each CDR3 protein is one row after TCRdb ran MiXCR on the 5' RACE reads. The sample contains fewer than 500,000 distinct CDR3 sequences, approximately 24% of which appear only once. Each donor (without exception) was a healthy Caucasian. A few counts support this clonotype. No antigen is known for it. Per germline, CDR1 SGHRS and CDR2 YFSETQ. This CDR3 region has 15 residues. With 4 bases clipped from V and 4 bases from J, the junction kept 7 bases outside the gene matches. These data also featured in a second study, about T cells expressing NK-cell markers.

The chain is built from TRBV5-1 and TRBJ2-1; 8 nucleotides align to TRBD2. The receptor comes from a woman aged 18-29 years in good health. Sequenced sample: CD4+ T cells sorted from blood. The chain's CDR3 is CASSLQAGVYNEQFF. As DNA, the CDR3 is TGCGCCAGCAGCCTCCAAGCGGGGGTTTACAATGAGCAGTTCTTC.